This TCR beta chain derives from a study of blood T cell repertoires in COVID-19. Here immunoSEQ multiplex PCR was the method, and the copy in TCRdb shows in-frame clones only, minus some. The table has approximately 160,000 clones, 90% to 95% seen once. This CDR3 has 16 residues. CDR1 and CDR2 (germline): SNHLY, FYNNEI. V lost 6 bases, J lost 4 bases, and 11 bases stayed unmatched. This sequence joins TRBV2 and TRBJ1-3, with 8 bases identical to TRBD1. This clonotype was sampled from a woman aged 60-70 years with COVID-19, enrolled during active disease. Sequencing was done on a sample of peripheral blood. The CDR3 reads CASSGQGLRRGNTIYF. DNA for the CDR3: TGTGCCAGCAGCGGACAGGGCCTAAGGAGAGGAAACACCATATATTTT.